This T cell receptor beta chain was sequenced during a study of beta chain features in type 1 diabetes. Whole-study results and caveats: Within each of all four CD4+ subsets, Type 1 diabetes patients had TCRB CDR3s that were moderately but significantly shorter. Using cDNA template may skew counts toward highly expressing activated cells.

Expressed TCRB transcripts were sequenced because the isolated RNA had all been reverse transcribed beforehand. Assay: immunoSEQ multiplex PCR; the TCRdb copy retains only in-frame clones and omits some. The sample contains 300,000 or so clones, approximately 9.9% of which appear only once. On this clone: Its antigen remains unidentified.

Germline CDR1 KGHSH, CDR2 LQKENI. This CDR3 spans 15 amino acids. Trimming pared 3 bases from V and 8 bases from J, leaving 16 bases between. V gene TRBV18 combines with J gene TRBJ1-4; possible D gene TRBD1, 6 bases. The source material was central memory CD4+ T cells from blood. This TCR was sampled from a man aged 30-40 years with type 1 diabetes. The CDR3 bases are TGTGCCAGCTCACCCTCGACAGGTCGGCAGGAAAAACTGTTTTTT. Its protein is CASSPSTGRQEKLFF.